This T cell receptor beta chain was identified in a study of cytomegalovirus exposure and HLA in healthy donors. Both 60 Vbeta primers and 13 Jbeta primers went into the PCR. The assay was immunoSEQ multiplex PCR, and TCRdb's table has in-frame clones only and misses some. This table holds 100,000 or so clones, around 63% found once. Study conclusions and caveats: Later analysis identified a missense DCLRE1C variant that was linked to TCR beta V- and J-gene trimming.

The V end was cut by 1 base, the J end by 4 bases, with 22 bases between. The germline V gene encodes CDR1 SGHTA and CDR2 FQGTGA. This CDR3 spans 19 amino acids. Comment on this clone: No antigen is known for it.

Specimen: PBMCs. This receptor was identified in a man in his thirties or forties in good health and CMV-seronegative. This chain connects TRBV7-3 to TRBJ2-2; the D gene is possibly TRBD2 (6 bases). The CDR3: CASSLRPEGLARGTGELFF. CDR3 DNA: TGTGCCAGCAGCTTAAGGCCCGAGGGACTGGCCCGGGGCACCGGGGAGCTGTTTTTT.